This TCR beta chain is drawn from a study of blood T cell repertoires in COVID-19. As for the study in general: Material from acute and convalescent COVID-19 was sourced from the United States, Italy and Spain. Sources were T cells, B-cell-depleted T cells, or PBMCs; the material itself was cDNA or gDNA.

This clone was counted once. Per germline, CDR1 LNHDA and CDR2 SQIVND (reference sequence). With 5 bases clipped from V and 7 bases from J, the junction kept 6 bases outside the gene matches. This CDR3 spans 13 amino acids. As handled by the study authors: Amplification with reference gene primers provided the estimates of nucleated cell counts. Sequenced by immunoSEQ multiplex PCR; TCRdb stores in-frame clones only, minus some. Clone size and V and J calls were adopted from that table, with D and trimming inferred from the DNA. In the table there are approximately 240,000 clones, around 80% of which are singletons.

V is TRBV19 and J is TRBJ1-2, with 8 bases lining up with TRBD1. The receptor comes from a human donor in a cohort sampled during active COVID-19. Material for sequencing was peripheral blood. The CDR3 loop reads CASSADRVPGYTF. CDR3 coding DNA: TGTGCCAGTAGTGCGGACAGGGTTCCTGGCTACACCTTC. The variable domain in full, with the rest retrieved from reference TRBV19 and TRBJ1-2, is DGGITQSPKYLFRKEGQNVTLSCEQNLNHDAMYWYRQDPGQGLRLIYYSQIVNDFQKGDIAEGYSVSREKKESFPLTVTSAQKNPTAFYLCASSADRVPGYTFGSGTRLTVV.